Listed below are T cell receptor beta chains from one sample, sequenced in a study of vaccination and CD4 T cells after COVID-19. In TCRdb, the PCR reads were re-called with MiXCR into one record per CDR3 protein. There are approximately 17,000 distinct CDR3 sequences in the sample; just over 60% occur only once, and 1% to 1.3% lies in the top ten. The sample here was CD4+ T cells from blood, taken after SARS-CoV-2 vaccination. Receptors were obtained from a human donor who had recovered from COVID-19. The CDR3 runs from the conserved cysteine through the conserved F or W. A D gene is named only where the DNA matches it firmly. Rows give clone size only sometimes, using once, few, many, or a class for an expanded clone.

j_call,v_call,d_call,clone_size,cdr3_aa,cdr3_nt
TRBJ2-5,TRBV24-1,-,few,CATSASPGQETQYF,TGTGCCACCAGTGCTAGCCCCGGGCAAGAGACCCAGTACTTC
TRBJ1-6,TRBV27,-,few,CASSPTPPGVRDSPLHF,TGTGCCAGCAGTCCCACTCCACCGGGGGTCCGTGATTCACCCCTCCACTTT
TRBJ1-5,TRBV2,-,-,CASSVTHGTNQPQHF,TGTGCCAGTAGTGTGACACACGGAACCAATCAGCCCCAGCATTTT
TRBJ2-1,TRBV15,-,-,CATSRGRVLYYEQFF,TGTGCCACCAGCAGAGGAAGGGTTTTATACTATGAGCAGTTCTTC
TRBJ1-5,TRBV19,TRBD1,few,CASSRDRGQGQPQHF,TGTGCCAGTAGTCGCGACAGGGGGCAGGGTCAGCCCCAGCATTTT
TRBJ2-4,TRBV6-1,TRBD1,-,CASSPTTGQNIQYF,TGTGCCAGCAGTCCTACGACAGGGCAAAACATTCAGTACTTC
TRBJ1-2,TRBV6-1,-,-,CASTLRGGYGYTF,TGTGCCAGCACCCTTAGGGGCGGCTATGGCTACACCTTC
TRBJ2-3,TRBV27,-,few,CASSFSSASTVTQYF,TGTGCCAGCAGTTTCTCTTCAGCTAGCACGGTTACGCAGTATTTT
TRBJ2-3,TRBV20-1,-,few,CSAPQGARLADTQYF,TGCAGTGCCCCACAAGGGGCTAGGCTGGCAGATACGCAGTATTTT
TRBJ2-3,TRBV28,-,-,CASSNREGTDTQYF,TGTGCCAGCAGTAACAGGGAAGGCACAGATACGCAGTATTTT
TRBJ1-5,TRBV19,-,once,CASSIKSRQPQHF,TGTGCCAGTAGTATCAAAAGCCGGCAGCCCCAGCATTTT
TRBJ2-7,TRBV20-1,-,-,CSARDERGYEQYF,TGCAGTGCTAGAGATGAACGGGGGTACGAGCAGTACTTC
TRBJ2-2,TRBV20-1,-,-,CSASVQSNTGELFF,TGCAGTGCTAGCGTGCAGTCGAACACCGGGGAGCTGTTTTTT
TRBJ2-5,TRBV11-3,TRBD2,-,CASSLLTEGQREWETQYF,TGTGCCAGCAGCTTACTTACCGAGGGCCAGCGGGAGTGGGAGACCCAGTACTTC
TRBJ2-7,TRBV20-1,TRBD2,-,CSGIAGGSSYEQYF,TGCAGCGGTATAGCGGGAGGAAGCTCCTACGAGCAGTACTTC